This T cell receptor (beta chain) is from a study of T cells in Graves' hyperthyroidism and ophthalmopathy. Study at large: Blood from the periphery was taken at initial diagnosis, before any treatment.

TCR beta CDR3 regions were amplified from RNA. First-round RT-PCR targeting the TCR CDR3 was performed with the HTBI primer set. Using its own MiXCR run on the multiplex PCR reads, TCRdb lists one record per CDR3 protein. In the table there are hundreds of thousands of distinct CDR3 sequences, 14% of which are singletons. This clonotype was seen many times. No antigen is known for it. The CDR3 runs to 14 residues. The V end was cut by 6 bases, the J end by 4 bases, with 13 bases between. Germline-derived CDR1 and CDR2 are MDHEN and SYDVKM. The study's findings and limits: Ophthalmopathy, which appeared later, was predicted by the model a median about 5.9 months before onset. Also found in blood were most expanded thyroid clonotypes above 0.001.

This sample holds PBMCs from 8.5 to 10 ml fresh peripheral blood. The sample comprised blood. The sequence was collected from a woman aged 25-40 years with Graves' hyperthyroidism. The chain employs TRBV28 and TRBJ2-1; TRBD2 is a possible D gene (5 bases). As DNA, the CDR3 is TGTGCCAGCAGGGTGGGAGTTCCTTACAATGAGCAGTTCTTC. Translated: CASRVGVPYNEQFF.